These T cell receptor beta chains were read from a single sample in a study of blood T cell repertoires in COVID-19. Method: immunoSEQ multiplex PCR; TCRdb's copy keeps in-frame clones and lacks some. The data contain roughly 120,000 clones, 75% to 90% of them singletons. Sequencing was carried out using peripheral blood. Receptors were obtained from a human donor in a cohort sampled during active COVID-19. Both conserved end residues are part of each CDR3. A D gene is named only where the DNA matches it firmly. Size tells how often a clone was seen (once, few, many) or the class of an expanded clone, and some rows leave it out.

TRBV5-6	TRBJ2-5	.	TRBD2	TGTGCCAGCAGCTCGTCTAGCGGCGGAGAGACCCAGTACTTC	CASSSSSGGETQYF
TRBV6-1	TRBJ2-4	.	TRBD1	TGTGCCAGCAGTGAAGCGACAGGGGACGACATTCAGTACTTC	CASSEATGDDIQYF
TRBV5-1	TRBJ2-7	.	TRBD1	TGCGCCAGCAGCGAGACAGGGCAGGGTCTGTCCTACGAGCAGTACTTC	CASSETGQGLSYEQYF
TRBV28	TRBJ2-1	.	TRBD2	TGTGCCAGCAGTCCTATAGCGGGGTACAATGAGCAGTTCTTC	CASSPIAGYNEQFF
TRBV28	TRBJ2-3	.	TRBD2	TGTGCCAGCCAAGCGGGGGGTATAGATACGCAGTATTTT	CASQAGGIDTQYF
TRBV9	TRBJ1-6	.	TRBD1	TGTGCCAGCAGCGTTCAGGGGGCAGGTTCACCCCTCCACTTT	CASSVQGAGSPLHF
TRBV2	TRBJ1-5	.	.	TGTGCCAGCAGTTGGGAGTCCAATCAGCCCCAGCATTTT	CASSWESNQPQHF
TRBV4-2	TRBJ1-1	few	.	TGTGCCAGCAGCCAAGATCATGCAGACGGGGACACTGAAGCTTTCTTT	CASSQDHADGDTEAFF
TRBV6-5	TRBJ1-4	.	.	TGTGCCAGCTCCCAGGGAGGGGCGATATTGCAAAAACTGTTTTTT	CASSQGGAILQKLFF
TRBV11-2	TRBJ2-1	.	.	TGTGCCTGTCTCAGGGGAAGAGGATCCTACAATGAGCAGTTCTTC	CACLRGRGSYNEQFF
TRBV5-4	TRBJ1-1	.	TRBD1	TGTGCCAGCAGCCCTGGACAGGGAGGGGCTGAAGCTTTCTTT	CASSPGQGGAEAFF
TRBV9	TRBJ2-3	.	TRBD1	TGTGCCAGCAGCGTAGCTGCAGGGGGTTACACAGATACGCAGTATTTT	CASSVAAGGYTDTQYF
TRBV12-3/TRBV12-4	TRBJ2-3	.	.	TGTGCCAGCAGTTTAGCGGAGGTTAGTCCGCAGTATTTT	CASSLAEVSPQYF
TRBV5-4	TRBJ2-1	.	.	TGTGCCAGCAGCCCTAGGGTCGGGGGGCAGGGAGTTGAGCAGTTCTTC	CASSPRVGGQGVEQFF
TRBV5-4	TRBJ2-1	.	TRBD2	TGTGCCAGCAGCCGACTAGCGGGGGGACGCGAGCAGTTCTTC	CASSRLAGGREQFF
TRBV9	TRBJ1-3	few	.	TGTGCCAGCAGCGTAGGGTCACAGATCTCTGGAAACACCATATATTTT	CASSVGSQISGNTIYF
TRBV27	TRBJ2-1	.	TRBD2	TGTGCCAGCAGTTGGGAGAGCGGGGGGCATAACAATGAGCAGTTCTTC	CASSWESGGHNNEQFF
TRBV4-1	TRBJ1-6	few	TRBD1	TGCGCCAGCAGCCAACAACAGGGGGTTTCACCCCTCCACTTT	CASSQQQGVSPLHF
TRBV11-2	TRBJ1-6	.	TRBD1	TGTGCCAGCAGCTTAAGACAGGGGGCTCGGAATTCACCCCTCCACTTT	CASSLRQGARNSPLHF
TRBV12-5	TRBJ2-7	.	.	TGTGCTAGTGGCTTCGGACAATCCTACGAGCAGTACTTC	CASGFGQSYEQYF
TRBV7-7	TRBJ2-1	.	.	TGTGCCAGCAGCCCCGACGGGGATCACAATGAGCAGTTCTTC	CASSPDGDHNEQFF
TRBV15	TRBJ1-1	.	TRBD1	TGTGCCACCAGCAGAGATCTCGGGACAGCGAACACTGAAGCTTTCTTT	CATSRDLGTANTEAFF
TRBV14	TRBJ2-5	.	TRBD1	TGTGCCAGCAGCATGCGGACAGGGGAGTCAGAGACCCAGTACTTC	CASSMRTGESETQYF
TRBV19	TRBJ1-2	.	TRBD1	TGTGCCAGTAACAATGGACAGGCAGTCTATGGCTACACCTTC	CASNNGQAVYGYTF
TRBV28	TRBJ1-1	.	.	TGTGCCAGCAGTTTAGAATGGGCTGTGAACACTGAAGCTTTCTTT	CASSLEWAVNTEAFF
TRBV29-1	TRBJ2-7	.	TRBD1	TGCAGCGTTGAACAAACAGGGGTCTACGAGCAGTACTTC	CSVEQTGVYEQYF
TRBV4-1	TRBJ1-5	few	TRBD1	TGCGCCAGCAGCCAGGGGACAGAAACTACCTTTGAGAGCAATCAGCCCCAGCATTTT	CASSQGTETTFESNQPQHF
TRBV6-6	TRBJ2-7	.	TRBD1	TGTGCCAGCAGCAGGGGGTATAGGGAGCAGTACTTC	CASSRGYREQYF
TRBV24-1	TRBJ1-2	.	TRBD1	TGTGCCACCAGTCCCGGGACAGGGTTTGGCTACACCTTC	CATSPGTGFGYTF
TRBV6-2/TRBV6-3	TRBJ2-7	medium-sized	.	TGTGCCAGCAGTTACTCTAGTTACGAGCAGTACTTC	CASSYSSYEQYF
TRBV2	TRBJ2-1	.	.	TGTGCCATTCCTCAGGGGACCAATGAGCAGTTCTTC	CAIPQGTNEQFF
TRBV9	TRBJ1-2	.	.	TGTGCCAGCAGCGTAGATGGAGCCGCTAACTATGGCTACACCTTC	CASSVDGAANYGYTF
TRBV2	TRBJ2-7	few	TRBD1	TGTGCCATCAAACGACAGGGCCCCTACGAGCAGTACTTC	CAIKRQGPYEQYF
TRBV9	TRBJ2-3	.	.	TGTGCCAGCAGCGTAGCTGCGGGGGCCTACACAGATACGCAGTATTTT	CASSVAAGAYTDTQYF
TRBV12-3/TRBV12-4	TRBJ1-1	.	TRBD1	TGTGCCAGCAATACAGGGGGCCCTGAAGCTTTCTTT	CASNTGGPEAFF
TRBV19	TRBJ2-1	.	TRBD2	TGTGCCACCGGGACTAGCGGGGGGATTTTCTCCTACAATGAGCAGTTCTTC	CATGTSGGIFSYNEQFF
TRBV4-3	TRBJ2-3	.	TRBD2	TGCGCCAGCAGCCAAGCGGCTAGCGGGGGACAAGATACGCAGTATTTT	CASSQAASGGQDTQYF
TRBV5-1	TRBJ1-1	once	.	TGCGCCAGCAGCCTGGACCCTAAGAACACTGAAGCTTTCTTT	CASSLDPKNTEAFF